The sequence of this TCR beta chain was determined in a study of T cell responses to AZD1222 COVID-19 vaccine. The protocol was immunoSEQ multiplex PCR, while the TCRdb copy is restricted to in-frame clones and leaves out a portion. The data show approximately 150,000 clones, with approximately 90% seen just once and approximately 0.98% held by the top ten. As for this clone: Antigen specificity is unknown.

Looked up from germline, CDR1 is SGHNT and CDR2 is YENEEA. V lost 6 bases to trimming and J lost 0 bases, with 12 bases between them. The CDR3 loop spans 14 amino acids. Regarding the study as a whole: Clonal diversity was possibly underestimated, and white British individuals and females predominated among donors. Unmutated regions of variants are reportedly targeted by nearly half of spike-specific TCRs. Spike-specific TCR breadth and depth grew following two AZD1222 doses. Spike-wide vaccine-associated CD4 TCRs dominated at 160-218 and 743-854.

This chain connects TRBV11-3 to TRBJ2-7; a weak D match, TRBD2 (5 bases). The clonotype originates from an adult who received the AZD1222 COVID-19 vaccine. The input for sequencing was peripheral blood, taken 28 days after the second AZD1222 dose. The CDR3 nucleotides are TGTGCCAGCAGTCCGGACTGGAGCTCCTACGAGCAGTACTTC. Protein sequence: CASSPDWSSYEQYF.